Listed below are T cell receptor beta chains from one sample, sequenced in a study of T cells after somatic rescue of genetic block. Generated by immunoSEQ multiplex PCR, the TCRdb table keeps only in-frame clones and is missing some. The repertoire holds tens of thousands of clones, around 90% seen once, with around 1.6% in the top ten. The material sequenced was peripheral blood mononuclear cells (PBMCs). These receptors all stem from a woman in her late teens or twenties. The CDR3 runs from the conserved cysteine through the conserved F or W. The order of the fields is V gene, D gene, clone size, J gene, CDR3 DNA, CDR3 protein. D genes are given only for firm matches. Size tells how often a clone was seen (once, few, many) or the class of an expanded clone, and some rows leave it out.

V: TRBV21-1; D: NA; size: few; J: TRBJ2-7; DNA: TGTGCCAGCAGCAACACCGATGACAGGGAACACTACGAGCAGTACTTC; CDR3: CASSNTDDREHYEQYF
V: TRBV28; D: TRBD1; size: once; J: TRBJ1-2; DNA: TGTGCCAGCAGATCACAGGGGGGGTACTATGGCTACACCTTC; CDR3: CASRSQGGYYGYTF
V: TRBV6-1; D: NA; size: NA; J: TRBJ2-7; DNA: TGTGCCAGCAGTGAGCGCGGAGGGCCCTACGAGCAGTACTTC; CDR3: CASSERGGPYEQYF
V: TRBV19; D: TRBD1; size: NA; J: TRBJ2-2; DNA: TGTGCCAGTAGTGTCACAGGGGCCACCGGGGAGCTGTTTTTT; CDR3: CASSVTGATGELFF
V: TRBV6-5; D: TRBD1; size: NA; J: TRBJ1-2; DNA: TGTGCCAGCACGGACAGGGCTGGTGGCTACACCTTC; CDR3: CASTDRAGGYTF
V: TRBV2; D: TRBD1; size: NA; J: TRBJ1-3; DNA: TGTGCCAAAGAGGGGACAGGCAGCTCTGGAAACACCATATATTTT; CDR3: CAKEGTGSSGNTIYF
V: TRBV14; D: TRBD1; size: NA; J: TRBJ2-7; DNA: TGTGCCAGCAGCCAAGACGCCGGGACAGGCACCTACGAGCAGTACTTC; CDR3: CASSQDAGTGTYEQYF
V: TRBV30; D: TRBD2; size: once; J: TRBJ2-3; DNA: TGTGCCTGGAGTGGGGGGGGAGATACGCAGTATTTT; CDR3: CAWSGGGDTQYF
V: TRBV14; D: NA; size: NA; J: TRBJ1-1; DNA: TGTGCCAGCAGCCAAGATGGGACACTCCGTGAAGCTTTCTTT; CDR3: CASSQDGTLREAFF
V: TRBV4-3; D: NA; size: once; J: TRBJ1-5; DNA: TGCGCCAGCAGCCAAGGGCCACGGAATCAGCCCCAGCATTTT; CDR3: CASSQGPRNQPQHF
V: TRBV7-3; D: NA; size: few; J: TRBJ2-2; DNA: TGTGCCAGCAGCTCCATGAGGGGCGGGAAGACCACCGGGGAGCTGTTTTTT; CDR3: CASSSMRGGKTTGELFF
V: TRBV7-9; D: NA; size: NA; J: TRBJ2-1; DNA: TGTGCCAGCAGCTTAGCGGGGACATACAATGAGCAGTTCTTC; CDR3: CASSLAGTYNEQFF
V: TRBV10-3; D: NA; size: NA; J: TRBJ2-2; DNA: TGTGCCATCAGGGACACCGGGGAGCTGTTTTTT; CDR3: CAIRDTGELFF
V: TRBV5-8; D: NA; size: NA; J: TRBJ2-1; DNA: TGTGCCAGCAGCTTGGACCTGGTAAGCAATGAGCAGTTCTTC; CDR3: CASSLDLVSNEQFF
V: TRBV7-2; D: NA; size: once; J: TRBJ2-5; DNA: TGTGCCAGCAGCTTCCCTTGGGAGACCCAGTACTTC; CDR3: CASSFPWETQYF
V: TRBV18; D: NA; size: NA; J: TRBJ2-1; DNA: TGTGCCAGCTCACCATTCAACGATGAGCAGTTCTTC; CDR3: CASSPFNDEQFF
V: TRBV6-4; D: NA; size: NA; J: TRBJ2-1; DNA: TGTGCCAGCAGTGACAAACTAGCAGCCTACAATGAGCAGTTCTTC; CDR3: CASSDKLAAYNEQFF
V: TRBV23-1; D: NA; size: once; J: TRBJ2-2; DNA: TGCGCCAGCAGTCAGGTCGACCTCGGGGAGCTGTTTTTT; CDR3: CASSQVDLGELFF
V: TRBV2; D: NA; size: NA; J: TRBJ2-7; DNA: TGTGCCAGCAGCGGGTTTCCCTACGAGCAGTACTTC; CDR3: CASSGFPYEQYF
V: TRBV6-1; D: TRBD1; size: NA; J: TRBJ1-1; DNA: TGTGCCAGCAGTGAGCGGGACAGGAACACTGAAGCTTTCTTT; CDR3: CASSERDRNTEAFF
V: TRBV10-1; D: TRBD1; size: few; J: TRBJ2-1; DNA: TGCGCCAGCAGGCCCCGGGACAGGGAGGATGAGCAGTTCTTC; CDR3: CASRPRDREDEQFF
V: TRBV30; D: NA; size: NA; J: TRBJ1-1; DNA: TGTGCCTGGAGTGTAGGGGGGAGGGGCACTGAAGCTTTCTTT; CDR3: CAWSVGGRGTEAFF
V: TRBV2; D: TRBD2; size: NA; J: TRBJ2-1; DNA: TGTGCCAGCATGGGGGGGAGTTACAATGAGCAGTTCTTC; CDR3: CASMGGSYNEQFF
V: TRBV6-1; D: TRBD1; size: NA; J: TRBJ1-3; DNA: TGTGCCATGGCGACAGGGGGTGCAGAAAACACCATATATTTT; CDR3: CAMATGGAENTIYF
V: TRBV7-2; D: NA; size: NA; J: TRBJ2-7; DNA: TGTGCCAGCAGCTTAGGACTGGGCTACGAGCAGTACTTC; CDR3: CASSLGLGYEQYF
V: TRBV27; D: NA; size: once; J: TRBJ1-1; DNA: TGTGCCAGCAGTTTAGTGTCATCGAACACTGAAGCTTTCTTT; CDR3: CASSLVSSNTEAFF
V: TRBV4-2; D: TRBD2; size: once; J: TRBJ2-3; DNA: TGTGCCAGCAGCCAAGATGGGACTAGCGGACCTCGGGATACGCAGTATTTT; CDR3: CASSQDGTSGPRDTQYF